The 24 T cell receptor beta chains given below trace back to one sample, sequenced in a study of OX40 agonist ivuxolimab in advanced cancers. This table comes from immunoSEQ multiplex PCR, and its TCRdb copy is limited to in-frame clones, with some not included. The data contain 50,000 to 75,000 clones, 82% of them singletons. The sample was CD4+ or CD8+ T cells sorted from blood, taken in a trial of the OX40 agonist ivuxolimab. Receptors originate from an adult with an advanced solid tumor such as melanoma, head and neck, liver or kidney cancer.

The J gene is TRBJ2-5, the V gene TRBV9; tentative D call: TRBD1 (6 bases). There are 15 residues in the CDR3. V lost 4 bases and J lost 1, with 14 bases in between. The germline V gene has CDR1 SGDLS and CDR2 YYNGEE. CDR3 amino acids: CASSITGQIQETQYF. In DNA form, the CDR3 reads TGTGCCAGCAGCATTACCGGACAGATCCAAGAGACCCAGTACTTC.

This clone has only one observation. V and J are TRBV5-4 and TRBJ2-2; TRBD1 is a possible D gene (5 bases). From germline, CDR1 is SGHNT and CDR2 YYREEE (reference sequence). CDR3 length equals 15 residues. Trimming left V 4 bases short and J 0 bases short, with 10 bases between. The CDR3 nucleotides are TGTGCCAGCAGCCCACAGGTTTCGAACACCGGGGAGCTGTTTTTT. Translated, it gives CASSPQVSNTGELFF.

The chain combines TRBV28 with TRBJ1-2; TRBD1 matches at 7 bases. The CDR3 consists of 15 residues. The germline CDR1 and CDR2 sequences are MDHEN and SYDVKM. With 0 bases clipped from V and 4 bases from J, the junction kept 5 bases outside the gene matches. This chain's CDR3 is CASSLWPRDSYGYTF. CDR3 in DNA: TGTGCCAGCAGTTTATGGCCCCGGGACAGCTATGGCTACACCTTC.

The rearrangement joins TRBV5-1 to TRBJ2-4, with TRBD2 identical over 14 bases. Germline assignment: CDR1 SGHRS and CDR2 YFSETQ. The J segment lost 7 bases and the V segment lost 4 bases, leaving 10 bases of the junction unmatched. This CDR3 has 17 amino acids. The CDR3 reads CASSRTGTSGGGNIQYF. DNA for the CDR3: TGCGCCAGCAGCCGAACCGGGACTAGCGGGGGAGGGAACATTCAGTACTTC.

The chain uses TRBV4-3 and TRBJ2-3; tentative D call: TRBD2 (6 bases). The germline CDR1 and CDR2 sequences are LGHNA and YSLEER. The CDR3 loop spans 17 amino acids. V lost 0 bases and J lost 2, with 15 bases in between. The CDR3 DNA reads TGCGCCAGCAGCCAAGAAGCGTCGGCGGGGTACACAGATACGCAGTATTTT. Protein: CASSQEASAGYTDTQYF.

V and J are TRBV5-4 and TRBJ2-3; 7 nucleotides line up with TRBD2. The V segment lost 0 bases and the J segment 5 bases; nucleotides outside the gene matches: 12. From germline, CDR1 is SGHNT and CDR2 YYREEE (reference sequence). CDR3 length: 17 residues. CDR3 sequence reads: CASSLGGAGDDGDTQYF. CDR3 DNA sequence: TGTGCCAGCAGCTTGGGAGGGGCGGGAGACGATGGAGATACGCAGTATTTT. Drawing the rest from reference TRBV5-4 and TRBJ2-3, the complete variable domain is ETGVTQSPTHLIKTRGQQVTLRCSSQSGHNTVSWYQQALGQGPQFIFQYYREEENGRGNFPPRFSGLQFPNYSSELNVNALELDDSALYLCASSLGGAGDDGDTQYFGPGTRLTVL.

V gene TRBV2 combines with J gene TRBJ2-6, with 8 bases identical to TRBD1. V was clipped by 4 bases and J by 0 bases; unmatched bases: 14. Germline CDR1 reads SNHLY; CDR2 reads FYNNEI. The CDR3 extends over 20 amino acids. This CDR3 is CASSVNPTGQASSGANVLTF. The CDR3 coding sequence is TGTGCCAGCAGTGTTAATCCCACGGGACAGGCTTCCTCTGGGGCCAACGTCCTGACTTTC.

The chain is built from TRBV28 and TRBJ1-1; D unresolved. The CDR3 sequence is 11 residues long. V gave up 6 bases and J gave up 10 bases, with 12 bases separating them. Germline assignment: CDR1 MDHEN and CDR2 SYDVKM. CDR3: CASSKLGLAFF. The DNA for the CDR3 is TGTGCCAGCAGCAAGCTAGGTCTAGCTTTCTTT.

The V gene is TRBV6-1, the J gene TRBJ1-4, with a weak D call TRBD1 (5 bases). Trimming shortened V by 6 bases and J by 2 bases, and 10 bases separated the two germline ends. The CDR3 loop spans 14 amino acids. The germline CDR1 and CDR2 sequences are MNHNS and SASEGT. CDR3 bases: TGTGCCAGCAGGCCTTCAGGGACTAATGAAAAACTGTTTTTT. This codes for CASRPSGTNEKLFF.

The CDR3 DNA reads TGTGCCAGCTCGCCCCTCGTACTAGCGGGAGGGCCCGGTGAGCAGTTCTTC. Its protein is CASSPLVLAGGPGEQFF. The chain is built from TRBV18 and TRBJ2-1, with TRBD2 identical over 13 bases. The CDR3 has 17 residues. CDR1 KGHSH and CDR2 LQKENI come from the germline V gene. After removal of 6 bases from V and 9 bases from J, the junction contained 14 bases not matched to a gene.

This chain links TRBV28 with TRBJ1-6; D ambiguous. The germline V and J ends were trimmed by 5 bases and 12 bases, with 11 bases remaining between them. The CDR3 contains 12 residues. Germline V CDR1 and CDR2: MDHEN, SYDVKM. As DNA, the CDR3 is TGTGCCAGCAGTACAGTTGATGTACCCCTCCACTTT. This codes for CASSTVDVPLHF.

The count of this clone is one. The gene calls are TRBV9 and TRBJ2-7; 8 bases align to TRBD1. The CDR3 has 14 amino acids. Germline V gene data show CDR1 as SGDLS and CDR2 as YYNGEE. With 0 bases clipped from V and 6 bases from J, the junction kept 5 bases outside the gene matches. The CDR3 region has the DNA TGTGCCAGCAGCGTAGCAGGACAGGGCGGCGAGCAGTACTTC. This gives the protein CASSVAGQGGEQYF.

The chain carries TRBV19 and TRBJ1-4; D is unresolved. Germline values: CDR1 LNHDA, CDR2 SQIVND (reference sequence). CDR3 length: 14 residues. The V and J ends lost 3 bases and 8 bases respectively, with 13 bases between them. As DNA, the CDR3 is TGTGCCAGTAGTATCCTGGCAGGCCCGGAAAAACTGTTTTTT. Residues: CASSILAGPEKLFF.

This clone was found a few times. This rearrangement joins TRBV9 to TRBJ2-7; a possible D gene is TRBD1 (6 bases). The germline CDR1 and CDR2 sequences are SGDLS and YYNGEE. V was pared by 4 bases and J by 0 bases, with 11 bases between. The CDR3 covers 14 residues. CDR3 in amino acids: CASSPRTASYEQYF. The DNA of the CDR3 is TGTGCCAGCAGCCCACGGACAGCCTCCTACGAGCAGTACTTC. The full variable domain, rest sourced from reference TRBV9 and TRBJ2-7, is DSGVTQTPKHLITATGQRVTLRCSPRSGDLSVYWYQQSLDQGLQFLIQYYNGEERAKGNILERFSAQQFPDLHSELNLSSLELGDSALYFCASSPRTASYEQYFGPGTRLTVT.

This sequence joins TRBV6-1 and TRBJ2-7; 7 bases agree with TRBD1. This CDR3 has 15 residues. J lost 5 bases, V lost 6 bases, and 13 bases had no gene match. Germline V gene lookup returns CDR1 MNHNS and CDR2 SASEGT. The CDR3 DNA reads as TGTGCCAGCAGGGTCCAGGGGGAGCTTAGCAACGAGCAGTACTTC. Translation: CASRVQGELSNEQYF.

The table lists this clone with a few counts. The V gene is TRBV7-3, the J gene TRBJ2-1; D possibly corresponds to TRBD2 (6 bases). CDR3 length: 13 residues. The V end lost 6 bases, the J end lost 5 bases, and 11 bases lay between the germline ends. Per the germline V gene, CDR1 is SGHTA and CDR2 is FQGTGA. DNA of the CDR3: TGTGCCAGCAGTACCGGGAGTAACAATGAGCAGTTCTTC. Amino acids: CASSTGSNNEQFF.

This chain links TRBV9 with TRBJ2-1; TRBD2 matches at 11 bases. V was clipped by 1 base and J by 4 bases; unmatched bases: 4. The CDR3 loop spans 16 amino acids. Germline-derived CDR1 and CDR2 are SGDLS and YYNGEE. The CDR3 DNA is TGTGCCAGCAGCGTACTAGGGACTAGCGGATACAATGAGCAGTTCTTC. Its protein product is CASSVLGTSGYNEQFF.

The chain has TRBV12-5 and TRBJ2-1, with no clear D. V was clipped by 5 bases and J by 4 bases, with 9 bases between them. The CDR3 is 13 amino acids. Germline loops: CDR1 LGHNT, CDR2 FRNRAP. This CDR3 reads CASGRDPYNEQFF. The CDR3 DNA sequence: TGTGCTAGTGGTCGAGATCCTTACAATGAGCAGTTCTTC.

This clone was seen only once. V is TRBV5-6 and J is TRBJ1-3; D remains unclear. The CDR3 is made up of 16 amino acids. Germline CDR1 SGHDT, CDR2 YYEEEE. V was trimmed by 0 bases and J by 0 bases, leaving 10 bases between them. The CDR3 is CASSLGPAASGNTIYF. CDR3 nucleotides: TGTGCCAGCAGCTTGGGTCCAGCCGCCTCTGGAAACACCATATATTTT.

The chain links TRBV19 to TRBJ1-2, with D perhaps matching TRBD1 (6 bases). The V end was cut by 10 bases, the J end by 1 base, with 16 bases between. The CDR3 is 14 amino acids. The germline gives CDR1 LNHDA, CDR2 SQIVND (reference sequence). CDR3 nucleotide sequence: TGTGCCACCGGACAGCCGGGGTTTAACTATGGCTACACCTTC. Amino acid sequence: CATGQPGFNYGYTF.

The chain combines TRBV9 with TRBJ1-1; no firm D call. The germline CDR1 and CDR2 sequences are SGDLS and YYNGEE. Trimming removed 2 bases at V and 0 bases at J, with 5 bases between. The CDR3 consists of 13 residues. CDR3 bases: TGTGCCAGCAGCGTCACGGTGAACACTGAAGCTTTCTTT. This encodes CASSVTVNTEAFF. The full variable domain, its missing parts supplied by reference TRBV9 and TRBJ1-1, is DSGVTQTPKHLITATGQRVTLRCSPRSGDLSVYWYQQSLDQGLQFLIQYYNGEERAKGNILERFSAQQFPDLHSELNLSSLELGDSALYFCASSVTVNTEAFFGQGTRLTVV.

The CDR3 coding sequence is TGTGCCAGCAGTTACCGTCGGGGACTAGCCATCTACGAGCAGTACTTC. As protein: CASSYRRGLAIYEQYF. The chain carries TRBV6-5 and TRBJ2-7; TRBD2 matches at 9 bases. The CDR3 runs to 16 residues. Losses at the gene ends were 2 bases for V and 3 bases for J; bases not matched to a gene: 8. Germline V gene data show CDR1 as MNHEY and CDR2 as SVGAGI.

The gene calls are TRBV6-5 and TRBJ1-4, with D perhaps TRBD1 (6 bases). The CDR3 sequence is 15 residues long. Germline CDR1 MNHEY, CDR2 SVGAGI. Trimming stripped 0 bases from V and 10 bases from J, with 15 bases between. CDR3 nucleotide sequence: TGTGCCAGCAGTTACTCGGGGGGGGGCGACGGAAAACTGTTTTTT. Its protein product is CASSYSGGGDGKLFF.

V gene TRBV27 combines with J gene TRBJ2-5, with a weak D call TRBD2 (5 bases). V lost 3 bases to trimming and J lost 4 bases, with 12 bases between them. The CDR3 extends over 14 amino acids. Germline CDR1 is MNHEY and CDR2 is SMNVEV (reference sequence). This CDR3 reads CASSFHRRGETQYF. As DNA, the CDR3 is TGTGCCAGCAGTTTCCACCGCCGGGGAGAGACCCAGTACTTC.